Each of the 2 T cell receptor beta chains below was sequenced from the same sample in a study of lung T cells in sarcoidosis with Löfgren's syndrome. TCRdb re-called the reads with MiXCR, one entry per CDR3 protein. Among tens of thousands of distinct CDR3 sequences, about 20% were seen once, and the ten largest hold less than 2.5%. Sequenced input: CD4+ T cells from PBMCs. All receptors come from a human donor with sarcoidosis (Löfgren's syndrome or another form), or a control subject (not recorded which).

This clonotype occurred many times. The V gene is TRBV20-1, the J gene TRBJ1-4, with D perhaps TRBD1 (5 bases). Trimming cost V 6 bases and J 0 bases, with 5 bases left between them. Germline CDR1 is DFQATT and CDR2 is SNEGSKA (reference sequence). This CDR3 contains 12 residues. CDR3 DNA sequence: TGCAGTGCGGGACCAACTAATGAAAAACTGTTTTTT. It specifies CSAGPTNEKLFF.

Concerning this clonotype itself: A clone one base away is much larger, so this may be a read error. The rearrangement uses TRBV6-6 and TRBJ1-1, with D hard to call. V was trimmed by 2 bases and J by 1 base, leaving 11 bases between them. Germline loops: CDR1 MNHNY, CDR2 SVGAGI (reference sequence). This CDR3 contains 15 residues. The CDR3 is CASSYPQARNTEAFF. In nucleotides, the CDR3 is TGTGCCAGCAGTTACCCTCAGGCGAGGAACACTGAAGCTTTCTTT.